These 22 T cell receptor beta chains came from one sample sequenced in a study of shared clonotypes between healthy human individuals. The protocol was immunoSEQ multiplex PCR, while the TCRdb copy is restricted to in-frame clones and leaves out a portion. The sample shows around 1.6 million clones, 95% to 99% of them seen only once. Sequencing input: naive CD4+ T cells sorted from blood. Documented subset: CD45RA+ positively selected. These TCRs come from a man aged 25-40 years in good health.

The CDR3 DNA is TGTGCCAGCTCACCATTTACGGCGCCAACCGGGAACACTGAAGCTTTCTTT. Its translation: CASSPFTAPTGNTEAFF. V gene TRBV18 combines with J gene TRBJ1-1; D ambiguous. The V and J ends lost 2 bases and 1 base respectively, with 17 bases between them. Germline V gene lookup returns CDR1 KGHSH and CDR2 LQKENI. The CDR3 runs to 17 residues.

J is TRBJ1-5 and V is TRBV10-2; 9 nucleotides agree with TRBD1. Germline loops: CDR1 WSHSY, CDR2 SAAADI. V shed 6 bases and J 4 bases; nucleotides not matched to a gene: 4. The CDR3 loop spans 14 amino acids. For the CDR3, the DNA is TGCGCCAGCAGGGGGACAGGGCGTAATCAGCCCCAGCATTTT. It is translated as CASRGTGRNQPQHF.

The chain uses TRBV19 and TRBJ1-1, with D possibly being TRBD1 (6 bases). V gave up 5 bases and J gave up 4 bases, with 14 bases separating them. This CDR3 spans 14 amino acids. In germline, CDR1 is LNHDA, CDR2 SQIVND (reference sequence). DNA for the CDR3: TGTGCCAGTAGTCCCTCGGGGGCCGTCACTGAAGCTTTCTTT. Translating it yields CASSPSGAVTEAFF.

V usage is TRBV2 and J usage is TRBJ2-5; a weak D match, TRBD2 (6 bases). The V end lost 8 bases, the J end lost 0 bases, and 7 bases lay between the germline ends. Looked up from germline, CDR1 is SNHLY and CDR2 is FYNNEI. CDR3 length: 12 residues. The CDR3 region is CASCGDQETQYF. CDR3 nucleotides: TGTGCCAGCTGCGGGGACCAAGAGACCCAGTACTTC.

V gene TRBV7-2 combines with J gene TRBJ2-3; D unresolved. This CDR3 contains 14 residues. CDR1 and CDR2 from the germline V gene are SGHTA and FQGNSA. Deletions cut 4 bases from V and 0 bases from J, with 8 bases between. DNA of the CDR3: TGTGCCAGCAGCTCCCAGACTAGCACAGATACGCAGTATTTT. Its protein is CASSSQTSTDTQYF.

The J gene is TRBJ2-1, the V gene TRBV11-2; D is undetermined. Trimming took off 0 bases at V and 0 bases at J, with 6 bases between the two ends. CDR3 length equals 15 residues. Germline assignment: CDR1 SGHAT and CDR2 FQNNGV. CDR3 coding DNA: TGTGCCAGCAGCTTAGATACCGGCTCCTACAATGAGCAGTTCTTC. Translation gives CASSLDTGSYNEQFF. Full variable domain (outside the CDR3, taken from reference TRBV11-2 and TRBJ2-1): EAGVAQSPRYKIIEKRQSVAFWCNPISGHATLYWYQQILGQGPKLLIQFQNNGVVDDSQLPKDRFSAERLKGVDSTLKIQPAKLEDSAVYLCASSLDTGSYNEQFFGPGTRLTVL.

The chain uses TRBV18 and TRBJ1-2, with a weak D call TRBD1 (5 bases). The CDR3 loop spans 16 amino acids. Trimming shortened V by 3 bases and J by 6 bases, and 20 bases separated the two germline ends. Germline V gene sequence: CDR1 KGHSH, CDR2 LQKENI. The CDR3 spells CASSPRGTLRKDGYTF. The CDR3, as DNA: TGTGCCAGCTCACCCCGGGGGACCCTAAGGAAGGATGGCTACACCTTC. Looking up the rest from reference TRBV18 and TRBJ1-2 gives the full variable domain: NAGVMQNPRHLVRRRGQEARLRCSPMKGHSHVYWYRQLPEEGLKFMVYLQKENIIDESGMPKERFSAEFPKEGPSILRIQQVVRGDSAAYFCASSPRGTLRKDGYTFGSGTRLTVV.

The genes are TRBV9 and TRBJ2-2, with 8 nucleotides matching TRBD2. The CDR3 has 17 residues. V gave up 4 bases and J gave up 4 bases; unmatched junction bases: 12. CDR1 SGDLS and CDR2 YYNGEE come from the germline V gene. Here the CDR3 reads CASSLGGAGVLTGELFF. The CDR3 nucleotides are TGTGCCAGCAGCCTCGGGGGAGCGGGAGTTCTCACCGGGGAGCTGTTTTTT.

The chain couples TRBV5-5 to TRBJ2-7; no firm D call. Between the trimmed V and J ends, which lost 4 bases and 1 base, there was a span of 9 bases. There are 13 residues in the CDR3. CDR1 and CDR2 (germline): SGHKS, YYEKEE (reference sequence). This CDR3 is CASSPTVSYEQYF. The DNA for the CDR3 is TGTGCCAGCAGCCCCACAGTGTCCTACGAGCAGTACTTC.

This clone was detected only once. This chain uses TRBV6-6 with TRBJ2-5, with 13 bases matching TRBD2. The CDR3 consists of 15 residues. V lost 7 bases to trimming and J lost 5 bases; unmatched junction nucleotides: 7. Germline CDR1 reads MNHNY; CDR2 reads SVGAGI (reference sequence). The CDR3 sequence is CASTGLAGVGETQYF. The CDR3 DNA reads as TGTGCCAGCACCGGACTAGCGGGAGTTGGGGAGACCCAGTACTTC.

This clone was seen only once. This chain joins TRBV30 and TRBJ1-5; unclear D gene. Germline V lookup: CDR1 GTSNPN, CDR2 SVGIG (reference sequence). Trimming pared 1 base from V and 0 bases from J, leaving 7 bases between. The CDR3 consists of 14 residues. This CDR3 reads CAWSATISNQPQHF. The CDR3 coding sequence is TGTGCCTGGAGTGCAACAATTAGCAATCAGCCCCAGCATTTT.

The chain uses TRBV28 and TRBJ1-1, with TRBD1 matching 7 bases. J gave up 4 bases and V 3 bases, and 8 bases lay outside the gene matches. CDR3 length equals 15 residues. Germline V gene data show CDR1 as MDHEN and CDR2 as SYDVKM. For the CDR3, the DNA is TGTGCCAGCAGTTTGTTAGGGGGCGGGGGCACTGAAGCTTTCTTT. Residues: CASSLLGGGGTEAFF.

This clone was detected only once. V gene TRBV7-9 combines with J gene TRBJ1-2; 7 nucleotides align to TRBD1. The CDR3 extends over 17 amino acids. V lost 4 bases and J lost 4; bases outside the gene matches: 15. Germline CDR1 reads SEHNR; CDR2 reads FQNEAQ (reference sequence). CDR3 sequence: CASSSNGGDRYLYGYTF. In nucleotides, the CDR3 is TGTGCCAGCAGCTCCAACGGAGGGGACAGATACCTCTATGGCTACACCTTC.

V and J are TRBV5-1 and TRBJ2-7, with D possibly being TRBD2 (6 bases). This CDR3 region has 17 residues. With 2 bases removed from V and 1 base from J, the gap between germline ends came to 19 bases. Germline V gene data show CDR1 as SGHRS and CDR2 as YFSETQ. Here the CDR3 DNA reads TGCGCCAGCAGCTTCGTACGGGACTCGGCGGGGTCCTACGAGCAGTACTTC. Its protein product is CASSFVRDSAGSYEQYF.

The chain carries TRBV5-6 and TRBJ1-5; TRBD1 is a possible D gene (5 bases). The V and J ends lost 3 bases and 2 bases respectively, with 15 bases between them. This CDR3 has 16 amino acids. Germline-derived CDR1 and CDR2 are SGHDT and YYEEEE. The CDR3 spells CASSSGHVSGNQPQHF. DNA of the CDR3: TGTGCCAGCAGCTCCGGACACGTTTCGGGCAATCAGCCCCAGCATTTT.

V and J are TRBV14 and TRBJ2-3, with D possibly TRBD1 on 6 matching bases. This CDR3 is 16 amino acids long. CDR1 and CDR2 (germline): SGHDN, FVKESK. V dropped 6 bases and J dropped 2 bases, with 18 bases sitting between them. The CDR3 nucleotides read TGTGCCAGCAGACAGGAGAGCTGGGACAACACAGATACGCAGTATTTT. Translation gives CASRQESWDNTDTQYF.

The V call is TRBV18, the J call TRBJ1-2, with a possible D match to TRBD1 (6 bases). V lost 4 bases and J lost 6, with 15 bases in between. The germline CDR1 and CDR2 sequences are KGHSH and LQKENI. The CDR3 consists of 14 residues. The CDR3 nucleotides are TGTGCCAGCTCACTAAAGGGGTCAGGGGATGGCTACACCTTC. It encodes CASSLKGSGDGYTF.

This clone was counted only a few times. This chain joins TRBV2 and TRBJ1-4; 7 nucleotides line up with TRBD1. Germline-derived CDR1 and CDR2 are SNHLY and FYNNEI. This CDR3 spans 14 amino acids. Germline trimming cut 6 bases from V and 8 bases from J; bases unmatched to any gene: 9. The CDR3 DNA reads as TGTGCCAGCAGGGTTGACAGGGTCCTCGAAAAACTGTTTTTT. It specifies CASRVDRVLEKLFF.

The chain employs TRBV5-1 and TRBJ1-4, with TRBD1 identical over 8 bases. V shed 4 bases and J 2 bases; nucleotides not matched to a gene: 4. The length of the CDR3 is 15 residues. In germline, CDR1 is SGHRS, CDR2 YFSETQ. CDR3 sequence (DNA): TGCGCCAGCAGCAAAGGACAGGGCACTAATGAAAAACTGTTTTTT. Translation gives CASSKGQGTNEKLFF.

This CDR3 reads CASSSPGQGARAFF. CDR3 bases: TGTGCCAGCAGCTCCCCGGGACAGGGGGCACGAGCTTTCTTT. The rearrangement joins TRBV2 to TRBJ1-1; 12 bases line up with TRBD1. Germline lookup yields CDR1 SNHLY and CDR2 FYNNEI. V lost 6 bases, J lost 10 bases, and 9 bases stayed unmatched. CDR3 length: 14 residues.

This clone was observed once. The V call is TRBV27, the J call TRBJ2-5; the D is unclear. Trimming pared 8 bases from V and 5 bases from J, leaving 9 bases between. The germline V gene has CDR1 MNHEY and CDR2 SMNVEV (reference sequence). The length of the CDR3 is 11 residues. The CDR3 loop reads CASSNRETQYF. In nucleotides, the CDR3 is TGTGCCAGCTCCAATCGGGAGACCCAGTACTTC.

For the CDR3, the DNA is TGTGCCTCCTCAGTCGGACAGGGATTGGAAAAACTGTTTTTT. Amino acid sequence: CASSVGQGLEKLFF. The gene calls are TRBV2 and TRBJ1-4; 8 positions match TRBD1. This CDR3 has 14 amino acids. The V segment lost 11 bases and the J segment 8 bases; nucleotides outside the gene matches: 13. CDR1 and CDR2 (germline): SNHLY, FYNNEI.